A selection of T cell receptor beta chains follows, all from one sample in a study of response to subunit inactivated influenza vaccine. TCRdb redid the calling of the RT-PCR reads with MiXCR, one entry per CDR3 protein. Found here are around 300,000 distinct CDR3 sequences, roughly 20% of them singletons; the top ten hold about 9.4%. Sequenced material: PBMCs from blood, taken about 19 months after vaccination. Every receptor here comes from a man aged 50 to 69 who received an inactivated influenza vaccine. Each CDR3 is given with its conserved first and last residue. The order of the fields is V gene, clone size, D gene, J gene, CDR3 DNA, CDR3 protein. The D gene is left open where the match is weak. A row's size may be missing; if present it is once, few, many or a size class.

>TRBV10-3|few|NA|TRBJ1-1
TGTGCCATCAGAAATCCTAACGGGAACACTGAAGCTTTCTTT
CAIRNPNGNTEAFF
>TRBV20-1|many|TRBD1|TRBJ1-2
TGCAGTGCTAAGACAGGGAACTATGGCTACACCTTC
CSAKTGNYGYTF
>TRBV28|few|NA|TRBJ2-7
TGTGCCAGCAGTTTTCCGGGTGGGTCCAGCTACTACGAGCAGTACTTC
CASSFPGGSSYYEQYF
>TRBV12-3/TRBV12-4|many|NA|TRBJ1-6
TGTGCCAGCACCAGAGGGGGTATTAGGGATTCACCCCTCCACTTT
CASTRGGIRDSPLHF
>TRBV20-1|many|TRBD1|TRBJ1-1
TGCAGTGCTAGAGATGGACCGGGACAGAAAGCTTTCTTT
CSARDGPGQKAFF
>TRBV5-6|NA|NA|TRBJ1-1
TGTGCCAGCAGCTCCTCCGGGGGCAGCATGAACACTGAAGCTTTCTTT
CASSSSGGSMNTEAFF
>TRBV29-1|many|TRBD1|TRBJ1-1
TGCAGCGGTAGGACAGGGATGAACACTGAAGCTTTCTTT
CSGRTGMNTEAFF
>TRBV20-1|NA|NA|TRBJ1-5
TGCAGTGCTAGACCCCCGGGAGTAAATCAGCCCCAGCATTTT
CSARPPGVNQPQHF
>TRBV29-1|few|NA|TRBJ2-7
TGCAGCGTTGATGCTGGAGGGAACTACGAGCAGTACTTC
CSVDAGGNYEQYF
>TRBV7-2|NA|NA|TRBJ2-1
TGTGCCAGCAGCCCCAACAGGGACTCCGGCAATGAGCAGTTCTTC
CASSPNRDSGNEQFF
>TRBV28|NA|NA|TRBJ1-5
TGTGCCAGCAGTTTTCTCAGGGGAAATCAGCCCCAGCATTTT
CASSFLRGNQPQHF
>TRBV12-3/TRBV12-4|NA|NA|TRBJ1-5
TGTGCCAGCGCGGCCTGGAGCAATCAGCCCCAGCATTTT
CASAAWSNQPQHF
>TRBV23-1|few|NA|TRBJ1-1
TGCGCCAGCAGGCAAGACAGGCCCTTGAACACTGAAGCTTTCTTT
CASRQDRPLNTEAFF
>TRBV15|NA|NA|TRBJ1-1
TGTGCCACCAGCAGAGATTGGGCAGGGATGAACACTGAAGCTTTCTTT
CATSRDWAGMNTEAFF
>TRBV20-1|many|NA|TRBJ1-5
TGCAGTGCCGGAGACCTACCGGGGCAGCCCCAGCATTTT
CSAGDLPGQPQHF
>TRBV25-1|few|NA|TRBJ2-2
TGTGCCAGTTTAGCGGTAGGGACCGGGGAGCTGTTTTTT
CASLAVGTGELFF
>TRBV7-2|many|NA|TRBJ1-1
TGTGCCAGCAGCGGCGACGGAGTCTACACTGAAGCTTTCTTT
CASSGDGVYTEAFF
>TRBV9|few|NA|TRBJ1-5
TGTGCCAGCAGCGTAGATGGGACCCATCAGCCCCAGCATTTT
CASSVDGTHQPQHF
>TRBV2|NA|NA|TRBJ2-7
TGTGCCAGCAGTGAGGTTTGGGCCTCCTACGAGCAGTACTTC
CASSEVWASYEQYF
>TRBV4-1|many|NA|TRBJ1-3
TGCGCCAGCAGCCAAGTCGACGGGGCTGGAAACACCATATATTTT
CASSQVDGAGNTIYF
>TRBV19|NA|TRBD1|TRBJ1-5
TGTGCCAGTAGATCGGGACAGGGTTGGAATCAGCCCCAGCATTTT
CASRSGQGWNQPQHF
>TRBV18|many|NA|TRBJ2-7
TGTGCCAGCTCAGTGAATCAAGGCGAGCAGTACTTC
CASSVNQGEQYF
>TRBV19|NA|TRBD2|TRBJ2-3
TGTGCCAGTAAAATAGCGGGGGGGCCCCCAGATACGCAGTATTTT
CASKIAGGPPDTQYF
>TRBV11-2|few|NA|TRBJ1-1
TGTGCCAGCAGCTTAGATGGGAGCGCCACTGAAGCTTTCTTT
CASSLDGSATEAFF
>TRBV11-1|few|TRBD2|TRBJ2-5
TGTGCCAGCAGCTTTCCGGGACTAGCGGGGGAGTACCAAGAGACCCAGTACTTC
CASSFPGLAGEYQETQYF
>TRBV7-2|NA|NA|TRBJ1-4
TGTGCCAGCGCGTCAACTAATGAAAAACTGTTTTTT
CASASTNEKLFF
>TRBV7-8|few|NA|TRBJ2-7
TGTGCCAGCAGCCCCCCAGGTGGGGGGCGGGACGAGCAGTACTTC
CASSPPGGGRDEQYF
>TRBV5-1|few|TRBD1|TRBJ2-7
TGCGCCAGCAGCTCATCGGACAGGGGATACGAGCAGTACTTC
CASSSSDRGYEQYF
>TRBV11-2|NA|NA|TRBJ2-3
TGTGCCAGCAGCTTTCGGGGGCGGGAGAGGGATACGCAGTATTTT
CASSFRGRERDTQYF
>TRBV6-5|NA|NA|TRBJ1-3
TGTGCCAGCAGTTACTCGATCGAGGCAGGGCCTGGAAACACCATATATTTT
CASSYSIEAGPGNTIYF
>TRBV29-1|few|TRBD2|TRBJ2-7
TGCAGCGTTGGCAATAGCGGGAGTTATCGGGTAACGGAGCAGTACTTC
CSVGNSGSYRVTEQYF
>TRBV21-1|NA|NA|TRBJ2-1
TGTGCCAGCAGCTTACCGGGACTAGCCCAATACAATGAGCAGTTCTTC
CASSLPGLAQYNEQFF
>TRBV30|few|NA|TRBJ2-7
TGTGCCTGGAGAAAAGGACAGTACTACGAGCAGTACTTC
CAWRKGQYYEQYF
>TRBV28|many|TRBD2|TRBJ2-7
TGTGCCAGCAGTCCGACGCGGAGTTGGGCGGGAGTCTCCTACGAGCAGTACTTC
CASSPTRSWAGVSYEQYF
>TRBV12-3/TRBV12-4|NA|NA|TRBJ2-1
TGTGCCAGCAGTTTTGGGCTAGCAGATCACAATGAGCAGTTCTTC
CASSFGLADHNEQFF
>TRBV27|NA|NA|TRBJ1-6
TGTGCCAGCAGTACTATCGGGGGCCGCTCGATCCACTTT
CASSTIGGRSIHF
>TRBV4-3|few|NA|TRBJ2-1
TGCGCCAGCAGCCAAGATGTGGCAGCTACACCTTACAATGAGCAGTTCTTC
CASSQDVAATPYNEQFF
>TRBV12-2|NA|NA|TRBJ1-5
TGTGCAAGTCGCTTAGAACCCCAGCATTTT
CASRLEPQHF
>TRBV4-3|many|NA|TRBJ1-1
TGCGCCAGCAGCCAAGATACAGGCACTGAAGCTTTCTTT
CASSQDTGTEAFF
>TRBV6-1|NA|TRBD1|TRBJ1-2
TGTGCCAGCGGTACCACAGGGGCGTTCTTTAACTATGGCTACACCTTC
CASGTTGAFFNYGYTF